This T cell receptor (beta chain) was sequenced for a study of T-cell memory formation after mild COVID-19. Trimming took 6 bases from V and 0 from J, leaving 8 bases between them. The CDR3 covers 14 residues. Germline CDR1 reads SGHVS; CDR2 reads FQNEAQ. The table lists this clonotype with many counts. No antigen is known for it. MiXCR, run by TCRdb on the 5' RACE reads, gives a single entry per CDR3 protein. The data show 360,000 or so distinct CDR3 sequences, around 30% seen once. Study results and limitations: Contracting CD8+ clones were enriched in EMRA, CD4+ mainly in CM and EM.

Sample: PBMCs or a T cell subset sorted from them (not recorded which). J is TRBJ2-2 and V is TRBV7-8; D is unclear. The TCR comes from an adult woman who had mild COVID-19 (a few samples of this study predate the infection). Cell type and time point are not known. The CDR3 DNA is TGTGCCAGCAGGAATCGTGCGAACACCGGGGAGCTGTTTTTT. It specifies CASRNRANTGELFF.